This TCR beta chain was recorded in a study of T cells in Graves' hyperthyroidism and ophthalmopathy. Clinical symptoms, serum thyroxine and TRAb, thyroid ultrasound and orbital computed tomography together formed the diagnostic basis. V was trimmed by 4 bases and J by 2 bases, leaving 25 bases between them. The CDR3 has 19 amino acids. Germline loops: CDR1 SGHNT, CDR2 YYREEE (reference sequence). RNA transcripts served as the template for amplifying TCR beta CDR3 regions. An initial round of RT-PCR targeting the TCR CDR3 relied on the HTBI primer set. MiXCR was run by TCRdb on the multiplex PCR reads, yielding one entry per CDR3 protein. The repertoire has hundreds of thousands of distinct CDR3 sequences, 13% to 15% of them found once; the top ten carry roughly 10%. In this sample, this clonotype turned up many times.

Sequenced material: blood. The TCR comes from a woman between 18 and 29 years old with Graves' hyperthyroidism. The chain joins TRBV5-4 to TRBJ2-1; D is ambiguous. The CDR3 sequence is CASSLGPYTYRGTYNEQFF. The CDR3 nucleotides read TGTGCCAGCAGCCTCGGACCGTACACCTACCGAGGCACCTACAATGAGCAGTTCTTC. Looking up the rest from reference TRBV5-4 and TRBJ2-1 gives the full variable domain: ETGVTQSPTHLIKTRGQQVTLRCSSQSGHNTVSWYQQALGQGPQFIFQYYREEENGRGNFPPRFSGLQFPNYSSELNVNALELDDSALYLCASSLGPYTYRGTYNEQFFGPGTRLTVL.